Shown below are 22 T cell receptor beta chains from a single sample sequenced in a study of blood T cell repertoires in COVID-19. Method: immunoSEQ multiplex PCR; TCRdb's copy keeps in-frame clones and lacks some. Altogether approximately 280,000 clones are present, 80% to 90% being singletons, with the ten largest covering approximately 9.9%. The sequenced material came from peripheral blood. These receptors were taken from a woman aged 70-85 years with acute or convalescent COVID-19.

The gene calls are TRBV4-1 and TRBJ2-3; 8 bases are a match to TRBD2. Germline CDR1 is MGHRA and CDR2 is YSYEKL. This CDR3 contains 16 residues. J was trimmed by 6 bases and V by 4 bases; bases with no gene match: 12. CDR3 in amino acids: CASSPSVGGARDTQYF. The CDR3 DNA is TGCGCCAGCAGCCCCTCGGTCGGGGGGGCACGGGATACGCAGTATTTT.

The V gene is TRBV3-1 (or the pseudogene TRBV3-2), the J gene TRBJ1-6, with D possibly matching TRBD1 (6 bases). The germline V gene has CDR1 LGHDT and CDR2 YNNKEL (reference sequence). The CDR3 extends over 15 amino acids. Trimming took off 2 bases at V and 7 bases at J, with 12 bases between the two ends. CDR3 amino acids: CASSQPGQRNSPLHF. The CDR3 coding sequence is TGTGCCAGCAGCCAACCTGGACAGAGAAATTCACCCCTCCACTTT.

This chain connects TRBV7-2 to TRBJ1-1; no firm D call. The CDR3 is made up of 13 amino acids. The V end was cut by 3 bases, the J end by 4 bases, with 9 bases between. CDR1 SGHTA and CDR2 FQGNSA come from the germline V gene. The CDR3 DNA reads as TGTGCCAGCAGCTTTAGTTCCGGCACTGAAGCTTTCTTT. Translation gives CASSFSSGTEAFF.

DNA of the CDR3: TGTGCCAGTAGTATAGAGTTTATGAGGAACACTGAAGCTTTCTTT. It translates to CASSIEFMRNTEAFF. The chain combines TRBV19 with TRBJ1-1; D is ambiguous. The V end lost 0 bases, the J end lost 1 base, and 9 bases lay between the germline ends. Per the germline V gene, CDR1 is LNHDA and CDR2 is SQIVND (reference sequence). The CDR3 has 15 amino acids.

This clone has a single count. The chain employs TRBV6-5 and TRBJ1-1, with D possibly being TRBD1 (5 bases). V lost 6 bases to trimming and J lost 7 bases, with 15 bases between them. CDR3 length equals 13 residues. Looked up from germline, CDR1 is MNHEY and CDR2 is SVGAGI. CDR3 bases: TGTGCCAGCAGCCCACCCCCCGGGGGTGAAGCTTTCTTT. Encoded protein: CASSPPPGGEAFF.

This clone has more than one count but fewer than ten. V and J are TRBV4-2 and TRBJ1-6; 9 nucleotides align to TRBD1. Per germline, CDR1 LGHNA and CDR2 YNFKEQ. This CDR3 comprises 15 residues. V shed 3 bases, J shed 9 bases, and the junction held 6 bases outside the gene matches. The CDR3 sequence: CASSHSQGASSPLHF. The CDR3 coding sequence is TGTGCCAGCAGCCATTCACAGGGGGCAAGTTCACCCCTCCACTTT.

This rearrangement joins TRBV10-3 to TRBJ1-5; no definite D call. Trimming took off 8 bases at V and 6 bases at J, with 14 bases between the two ends. CDR3 length: 13 amino acids. Germline V gene sequence: CDR1 ENHRY, CDR2 SYGVKD. The CDR3 loop reads CAIASGDAQPQHF. CDR3 in DNA: TGTGCCATCGCCTCGGGAGACGCTCAGCCCCAGCATTTT.

The chain joins TRBV12-3 or TRBV12-4 to TRBJ1-1; 9 bases align to TRBD1. The V and J ends lost 5 bases and 7 bases, in that order; junction bases with no gene match: 5. This CDR3 region has 13 residues. CDR3 sequence reads: CASSDRGGYEAFF. The CDR3 nucleotides read TGTGCCAGCAGTGACAGGGGGGGATATGAAGCTTTCTTT.

This clone was recorded only once. The chain is built from TRBV19 and TRBJ1-1; weak D call: TRBD1 (5 bases). CDR1 LNHDA and CDR2 SQIVND come from the germline V gene (reference sequence). The length of the CDR3 is 14 residues. Trimming removed 6 bases at V and 0 bases at J, with 11 bases between. CDR3 amino acids: CASSWGRMNTEAFF. CDR3 sequence (DNA): TGTGCCAGTAGCTGGGGCAGAATGAACACTGAAGCTTTCTTT.

The V call is TRBV6-5, the J call TRBJ2-7, with a weak D call TRBD1 (6 bases). Deletions cut 2 bases from V and 7 bases from J, with 9 bases between. Germline CDR1 reads MNHEY; CDR2 reads SVGAGI. This CDR3 has 12 residues. The CDR3 coding sequence is TGTGCCAGCAGTTACGGAACAGGGGAGCAGTACTTC. Translating gives CASSYGTGEQYF.

Comment on this clone: At one boundary the junction diverges from the germline segment, which might be a read error. The V call is TRBV6-1, the J call TRBJ1-5, with D possibly being TRBD1 (6 bases). In germline, CDR1 is MNHNS, CDR2 SASEGT. The CDR3 covers 16 residues. The CDR3: CASSDVRTGSNQPQHF. CDR3 nucleotide sequence: TGTGCCAGCAGTGACGTAAGAACAGGGAGCAACCAGCCCCAGCATTTT.

There are a few counts of this clone. The chain combines TRBV7-9 with TRBJ1-1; the D is unclear. CDR3 length: 16 residues. Per germline, CDR1 SEHNR and CDR2 FQNEAQ (reference sequence). V gave up 5 bases and J gave up 4 bases, with 20 bases separating them. Here the CDR3 reads CASSPLLWARGTEAFF. The CDR3 DNA sequence: TGTGCCAGCAGCCCATTGCTGTGGGCGCGGGGCACTGAAGCTTTCTTT.

This clone has a single count. The V gene is TRBV30, the J gene TRBJ1-6, with 9 nucleotides matching TRBD1. Germline assignment: CDR1 GTSNPN and CDR2 SVGIG (reference sequence). V gave up 3 bases and J gave up 7 bases; unmatched junction bases: 7. The CDR3 has 15 amino acids. The CDR3 DNA sequence: TGTGCCTGGAGGATCGGGACAGGGCCGAATTCACCCCTCCACTTT. Its protein product is CAWRIGTGPNSPLHF.

The rearrangement uses TRBV18 and TRBJ1-1; the D is unclear. Germline CDR1 and CDR2: KGHSH and LQKENI. The V gene lost 3 bases and the J gene lost 7 bases, with 9 bases spanning the gap. The CDR3 is 12 residues long. The CDR3 protein is CASSPNSYEAFF. DNA for the CDR3: TGTGCCAGCTCACCGAACAGTTATGAAGCTTTCTTT.

The chain employs TRBV5-1 and TRBJ2-3; D remains ambiguous. Germline CDR1 and CDR2: SGHRS and YFSETQ. This CDR3 has 13 residues. Trimming shortened V by 4 bases and J by 6 bases, and 12 bases separated the two germline ends. CDR3 in amino acids: CASSAAPRDTQYF. The CDR3 DNA reads TGCGCCAGCAGCGCCGCGCCCCGCGATACGCAGTATTTT.

The rearrangement links TRBV7-2 to TRBJ2-2; weak D call: TRBD2 (5 bases). This CDR3 spans 14 amino acids. Germline V lookup: CDR1 SGHTA, CDR2 FQGNSA. Trimming pared 6 bases from V and 2 bases from J, leaving 10 bases between. The CDR3 coding sequence is TGTGCCAGCAGATCCGGGGTCAACACCGGGGAGCTGTTTTTT. Translation: CASRSGVNTGELFF.

This chain joins TRBV5-4 and TRBJ2-2; possibly TRBD1 for D (6 bases). CDR1 SGHNT and CDR2 YYREEE come from the germline V gene (reference sequence). The CDR3 is made up of 16 amino acids. V lost 4 bases, J lost 5 bases, and 18 bases lay in between. The CDR3 protein is CASSISRDIRTGELFF. DNA of the CDR3: TGTGCCAGCAGCATATCCCGGGACATACGGACCGGGGAGCTGTTTTTT. Based on the CDR3 plus reference TRBV5-4 and TRBJ2-2, the full variable domain is ETGVTQSPTHLIKTRGQQVTLRCSSQSGHNTVSWYQQALGQGPQFIFQYYREEENGRGNFPPRFSGLQFPNYSSELNVNALELDDSALYLCASSISRDIRTGELFFGEGSRLTVL.

This clone has only one observation. The chain couples TRBV24-1 to TRBJ2-1; D may be TRBD2 (6 bases). CDR3 length: 12 amino acids. V was trimmed by 4 bases and J by 7 bases, leaving 7 bases between them. The germline V gene has CDR1 KGHDR and CDR2 SFDVKD. The CDR3 here is CATSEEGNEQFF. CDR3 DNA sequence: TGTGCCACCAGTGAGGAGGGGAATGAGCAGTTCTTC.

This clone has only a few counts. The CDR3 reads CASLGTSGSQETQYF. CDR3 bases: TGTGCCAGCCTGGGGACTAGCGGGTCCCAAGAGACCCAGTACTTC. The chain is built from TRBV2 and TRBJ2-5, with 12 bases identical to TRBD2. This CDR3 region has 15 residues. CDR1 and CDR2 (germline): SNHLY, FYNNEI. J lost 1 base, V lost 8 bases, and 5 bases had no gene match.

This clone has only a few counts. Other DNA sequences of this sample code for an identical CDR3. The V and J genes are TRBV5-1 and TRBJ1-2; weak D call: TRBD1 (5 bases). The CDR3 spans 13 residues. V gave up 0 bases and J gave up 7 bases, with 10 bases separating them. Germline-derived CDR1 and CDR2 are SGHRS and YFSETQ. CDR3 coding DNA: TGCGCCAGCAGCTTGGTAGGGGTCGGTGGCTACACCTTC. It translates to CASSLVGVGGYTF.

This chain uses TRBV19 with TRBJ1-6; D is possibly TRBD1 (5 bases). The CDR3 runs 14 residues. Trimming pared 5 bases from V and 7 bases from J, leaving 12 bases between. The germline V gene encodes CDR1 LNHDA and CDR2 SQIVND (reference sequence). The DNA of the CDR3 is TGTGCCAGTAGTCTGCGGCGGGGCAATTCACCCCTCCACTTT. It yields the protein CASSLRRGNSPLHF.

This chain links TRBV18 with TRBJ1-3; D is perhaps TRBD1 (6 bases). The V gene lost 0 bases and the J gene lost 5 bases, with 11 bases spanning the gap. The CDR3 length is 15 residues. Germline CDR1 KGHSH, CDR2 LQKENI. For the CDR3, the DNA is TGTGCCAGCTCACCACCGGGGGCTTCGCGAAACACCATATATTTT. It yields the protein CASSPPGASRNTIYF.